This T cell receptor beta chain was identified during a study of shared clonotypes between healthy human individuals. Naive CD8 cells, CD45RO-negative and positively selected for CCR7, excluded terminally differentiated effector memory CD45RA+ cells. Per germline, CDR1 SGHRS and CDR2 YFSETQ. The CDR3 length is 11 residues. Trimming pared 6 bases from V and 8 bases from J, leaving 11 bases between. Per the original data handling: Junction-only sequences without quality scores were provided by ImmunoSEQ, so filtering was different. Clones were sequenced by immunoSEQ multiplex PCR, and TCRdb holds only the in-frame ones, with some missing. Clonal size and the V and J genes are those of that table, whereas D and trimming came from the DNA. The table has almost 700,000 clones, around 92% seen once; the top ten hold more than 20%.

This sequence was found in a man under 40 in good health. The sequenced sample consisted of naive CD8+ T cells sorted from blood. V gene TRBV5-1 combines with J gene TRBJ1-1; TRBD1 is a possible D gene (6 bases). The CDR3, as DNA: TGCGCCAGCAATTGGGGGGGCGAAGCTTTCTTT. Translated: CASNWGGEAFF. Full variable domain (outside the CDR3, taken from reference TRBV5-1 and TRBJ1-1): KAGVTQTPRYLIKTRGQQVTLSCSPISGHRSVSWYQQTPGQGLQFLFEYFSETQRNKGNFPGRFSGRQFSNSRSEMNVSTLELGDSALYLCASNWGGEAFFGQGTRLTVV.